This T cell receptor (beta chain) appears in the sequencing data of a study of monozygotic twins with inflammatory bowel disease. A remark on this clonotype: Antigen specificity is unknown.

The study's findings and limits: Limited power may explain why concordant and discordant twins showed no difference in repertoire similarity. Patient repertoire variability may have increased through differing immunosuppressive treatments. Whereas healthy co-twins had higher TCRbeta diversity (inverse Simpson), IBD patients had lower diversity.

Each UMI harboured a 6-nucleotide sample barcode and was appended via template switching. TCRdb re-called the 5' RACE reads; every CDR3 protein appears as one record, without DNA. Its clone listing holds 210,000 or so distinct CDR3 sequences. Germline-derived CDR1 and CDR2 are DFQATT and SNEGSKA (reference sequence). CDR3 size: 12 residues. V usage is TRBV20-1 and J usage is TRBJ1-1. This TCR was sampled from a human donor with ulcerative colitis or Crohn's disease, or a healthy co-twin of an affected twin (not recorded which). The sequenced sample consisted of blood. CDR3 protein: CSARQLYNEAFF.